A selection of T cell receptor beta chains follows, all from one sample in a study of blood T cell repertoires in COVID-19. Measured with immunoSEQ multiplex PCR; TCRdb has only the in-frame clones, and not every one. The sample includes 25,000 to 30,000 clones, about 76% of them seen just once. Specimen: peripheral blood. The receptors were sampled from a man older than 75 with active or convalescent COVID-19. CDR3s leave out the opening cysteine and the closing phenylalanine or tryptophan. Each record gives: V gene, J gene, CDR3 protein.

>TRBV3-1/TRBV3-2|TRBJ2-1
ASSPGLAGGIEQF
>TRBV11-2|TRBJ1-3
ASSHLRGGTGNTIY
>TRBV9|TRBJ2-3
ASSGGPRGTDTQY
>TRBV21-1|TRBJ1-1
ASSPMPTGDAIMNTEAF
>TRBV6-2/TRBV6-3|TRBJ1-5
ASSRPTGVLNQPQH
>TRBV5-1|TRBJ1-4
ASSLSTNEKLF
>TRBV28|TRBJ1-1
ASSPRTFRDTEAF
>TRBV25-1|TRBJ2-7
ARPGQGAHSYEQY
>TRBV9|TRBJ2-2
ASSVQPGGGELF
>TRBV4-1|TRBJ2-1
ASSQETLAGLFNEQF
>TRBV4-2|TRBJ1-1
ASSQDRQTLTAEAF
>TRBV21-1|TRBJ2-7
ASSLTAYEQY
>TRBV11-2|TRBJ2-7
ASSLASGGAYEQY
>TRBV28|TRBJ2-6
ASSRGGWRSGANVLT
>TRBV19|TRBJ1-5
ASSLPTGIISQPQH
>TRBV24-1|TRBJ2-1
ATRGRMNEQF
>TRBV5-1|TRBJ2-7
ASSLEGTSIN
>TRBV9|TRBJ2-1
ASSVGGSLYNEQF
>TRBV7-2|TRBJ1-6
ASSLYRDNSPLH
>TRBV2|TRBJ2-7
ASSDETLTGGSYEQY
>TRBV21-1|TRBJ2-7
ASSKCRGGYSSYEQY
>TRBV3-1/TRBV3-2|TRBJ2-6
ASTSGGGANVLT
>TRBV15|TRBJ2-2
ATSRGGANTGELF
>TRBV3-1/TRBV3-2|TRBJ2-3
ASSQDDFSTDTQY
>TRBV4-2|TRBJ2-5
ASSRTGGGRGMRVQETQY
>TRBV19|TRBJ2-7
ASSVGLAGVEQY
>TRBV27|TRBJ1-1
AIRPQAGRNTEAF
>TRBV9|TRBJ2-2
ASSGTRTGELF
>TRBV2|TRBJ2-1
ASSEGLAGPYNEQF
>TRBV18|TRBJ2-7
ASSPDSQLEQY
>TRBV6-5|TRBJ1-1
ASRRIQGAAEAF
>TRBV28|TRBJ1-2
ASKGQGARYGYT